The clone carrying this TCR beta chain came up a few times. Germline lookup yields CDR1 SGDLS and CDR2 YYNGEE. Trimming stripped 5 bases from V and 2 bases from J, with 13 bases between. This CDR3 is 14 amino acids long. This record comes from a study of T cell changes during pregnancy in multiple sclerosis. The assay was immunoSEQ multiplex PCR, and TCRdb's table has in-frame clones only and misses some. The sample has 85,000 to 90,000 clones; nearly 95% are singletons. This clonotype was sampled from a female donor in good health, enrolled as a control in a pregnancy study. Sample: peripheral blood, taken after pregnancy. The rearrangement links TRBV9 to TRBJ1-1; no reliable D call. CDR3 amino acids: CASRARDFNTEAFF. CDR3 DNA sequence: TGTGCCAGCAGGGCAAGAGACTTTAACACTGAAGCTTTCTTT.